This T cell receptor (beta chain) originates from a study of cytomegalovirus exposure and HLA in healthy donors. The study, taken as a whole, reports: High specificity and sensitivity for cytomegalovirus status were reported for the classifier.

A word on this clone: Antigen specificity is unknown.

The PCR made use of 60 Vbeta and 13 Jbeta primers. Using immunoSEQ multiplex PCR, the repertoire was profiled, and TCRdb retains in-frame clones only, with some absent. The sample holds roughly 100,000 clones; about four fifths are singletons and the top ten take 4.5% to 5%. The sequenced sample consisted of PBMCs. This receptor was identified in a woman aged 35 to 49 in good health and CMV-seronegative.

The CDR3: CASSSRWELFF. The CDR3 nucleotides are TGTGCCAGTAGTTCCCGGTGGGAGCTGTTTTTT. The V call is TRBV19, the J call TRBJ2-2; D is unresolved. The CDR3 has 11 residues. CDR1 is LNHDA, CDR2 SQIVND, per germline (reference sequence). V was cut by 5 bases and J by 9 bases, with 7 bases left in between.